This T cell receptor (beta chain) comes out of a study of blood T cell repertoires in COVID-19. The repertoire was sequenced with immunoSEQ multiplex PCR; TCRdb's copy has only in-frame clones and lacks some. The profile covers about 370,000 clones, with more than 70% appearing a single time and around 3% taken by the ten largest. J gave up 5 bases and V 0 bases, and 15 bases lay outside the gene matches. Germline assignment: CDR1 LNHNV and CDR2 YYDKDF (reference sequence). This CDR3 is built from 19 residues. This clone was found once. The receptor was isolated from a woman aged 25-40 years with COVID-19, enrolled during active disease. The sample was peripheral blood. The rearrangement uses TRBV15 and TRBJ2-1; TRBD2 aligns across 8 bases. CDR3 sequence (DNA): TGTGCCACCAGCAGAGAAGTGGGGGCGCGAGCGGGGGTCAACAATGAGCAGTTCTTC. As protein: CATSREVGARAGVNNEQFF.